One sample yielded the 9 T cell receptor beta chains listed below, sequenced in a study of Graves' ophthalmopathy and Graves' hyperthyroidism. Transcripts of RNA were the source for amplifying TCR beta CDR3 regions. The first-round RT-PCR employed HTBI primers together with the Qiagen OneStep RT-PCR kit. A multiplex PCR was then performed as the second round. TCRdb processed the multiplex PCR reads anew with MiXCR; each CDR3 protein has one entry. The sample has approximately 210,000 distinct CDR3 sequences, 20% to 25% seen once. Sequencing was carried out using peripheral blood. These receptor sequences come from a woman between 50 and 59 years old with Graves' ophthalmopathy.

The chain is built from TRBV28 and TRBJ2-5; no clear D. The CDR3 runs 16 residues. The V end was cut by 6 bases, the J end by 1 base, with 18 bases between. Per germline, CDR1 MDHEN and CDR2 SYDVKM. The CDR3: CASSPDYLGFQETQYF. The CDR3 DNA reads as TGTGCCAGCAGCCCTGATTATCTAGGGTTCCAAGAGACCCAGTACTTC.

This clonotype was recorded at least ten times. V gene TRBV30 combines with J gene TRBJ1-1, with unresolved D. Trimming removed 0 bases from V and 7 bases from J, with 12 bases in between. The CDR3 is 13 amino acids. CDR1 and CDR2 (germline): GTSNPN, SVGIG (reference sequence). CDR3 residues: CAWSVRTVGEAFF. CDR3 nucleotides: TGTGCCTGGAGTGTAAGAACGGTGGGTGAAGCTTTCTTT.

Details on this clonotype: A much larger clone lies a single base off, so this may be a read error. The chain uses TRBV5-1 and TRBJ1-2; no reliable D call. The CDR3 contains 13 residues. Trimming pared 2 bases from V and 7 bases from J, leaving 12 bases between. Germline-derived CDR1 and CDR2 are SGHRS and YFSETQ. The CDR3 here is CASSLTWAVGYTF. The DNA of the CDR3 is TGCGCCAGCAGCTTAACCTGGGCGGTTGGCTACACCTTC.

This clonotype was seen at least ten times. The chain recombines TRBV6-5 with TRBJ1-3; 9 positions agree with TRBD1. V lost 5 bases and J lost 4; bases outside the gene matches: 6. This CDR3 comprises 15 residues. Germline CDR1 MNHEY, CDR2 SVGAGI. DNA of the CDR3: TGTGCCAGCAGTAGGACAGGGGATAGAGGAAACACCATATATTTT. Protein sequence: CASSRTGDRGNTIYF.

With respect to this clonotype: This could be a read error, since a much larger clone is one nucleotide away. The chain is built from TRBV30 and TRBJ1-2; unclear D gene. The CDR3 has 14 residues. Trimming stripped 5 bases from V and 7 bases from J, with 20 bases between. Germline V gene sequence: CDR1 GTSNPN, CDR2 SVGIG (reference sequence). The CDR3 DNA reads TGTGCCTGGGTGGTCTCGGTCAGACCTATTGGCTACACCTTC. It codes for CAWVVSVRPIGYTF.

About this clonotype: With a much larger clone just one base away, this may be a read error. The chain employs TRBV5-1 and TRBJ1-1, with a possible D match to TRBD1 (6 bases). This CDR3 has 12 amino acids. The germline CDR1 and CDR2 sequences are SGHRS and YFSETQ. The CDR3 loop is CAGSQDRSRAFF. The CDR3 nucleotides are TGCGCCGGCAGCCAAGACAGGTCTCGAGCTTTCTTT.

This sequence joins TRBV5-1 and TRBJ2-2, with D possibly TRBD2 on 5 matching bases. Per the germline V gene, CDR1 is SGHRS and CDR2 is YFSETQ. The V and J ends lost 0 bases and 4 bases respectively, with 13 bases between them. The CDR3 covers 16 residues. The CDR3 sequence: CASSLAVELVTGELFF. In DNA, the CDR3 is TGCGCCAGCAGCTTGGCGGTCGAACTAGTCACCGGGGAGCTGTTTTTT.

Comments on this clonotype: A much larger clone differs by one base, so this may be a read error. The chain combines TRBV19 with TRBJ2-7, with 11 bases that match TRBD2. This CDR3 is built from 14 residues. CDR1 LNHDA and CDR2 SQIVND come from the germline V gene (reference sequence). For the CDR3, the DNA is TGTGTCAGTAGTGTAGCGGGAGGGCCAGGGGAGCAGTACTTC. Translation: CVSSVAGGPGEQYF.

This chain links TRBV10-2 with TRBJ2-7, with 8 positions matching TRBD2. V dropped 2 bases and J dropped 3; count of bases not matched to a gene: 6. CDR3 length: 15 amino acids. Per the germline V gene, CDR1 is WSHSY and CDR2 is SAAADI. As DNA, the CDR3 is TGCGCCAGCAGTGAGGGGCAGCGGGAGAACTACGAGCAGTACTTC. This translates into CASSEGQRENYEQYF.